Listed below are T cell receptor beta chains from one sample, sequenced in a study of CD8 T cells in acute hepatitis C reinfection. The method was immunoSEQ multiplex PCR; TCRdb's version includes in-frame clones alone and lacks a portion of them. Of 30,000 to 40,000 clones listed, 80% to 90% are singletons. Sequences were obtained from naive CD8+ T cells from PBMCs. The receptors were sampled from a young man with chronic hepatitis C. Each CDR3 is given without its conserved first and last residue. D genes are given only for firm matches. Rows give clone size only sometimes, using once, few, many, or a class for an expanded clone.

V,D,J,size,CDR3
TRBV7-9,NA,TRBJ2-7,NA,ASSLGANAGSEQY
TRBV25-1,TRBD1,TRBJ1-5,NA,ASSTQGQPQH
TRBV2,NA,TRBJ1-4,NA,ASTGDQGWEKLF
TRBV2,NA,TRBJ2-1,few,ASSGGTSTNEQF
TRBV5-1,NA,TRBJ1-1,NA,ASSLEPLTVMNTEAF
TRBV6-5,NA,TRBJ1-3,NA,ATEAGDDTIY
TRBV5-5,NA,TRBJ1-2,few,ASSLVRHTRDDGYT
TRBV6-5,NA,TRBJ1-2,NA,ASSYSGQNVGYT
TRBV2,NA,TRBJ2-3,NA,ASRGVGTRSDTQY
TRBV11-2,NA,TRBJ1-2,NA,ASSANRERGYT
TRBV10-3,TRBD2,TRBJ2-1,NA,AISGWTSGGYNEQF
TRBV4-1,NA,TRBJ2-3,NA,ASSQGVGVDTQY
TRBV9,TRBD2,TRBJ2-3,NA,ASSVRAGLTDTQY
TRBV7-2,TRBD2,TRBJ2-4,NA,ASSEPGLAGGAKNIQY
TRBV27,TRBD1,TRBJ2-7,NA,ASSLFWIGDRGLSYEQY
TRBV19,TRBD1,TRBJ1-2,NA,ASSPQGVEGYT
TRBV7-9,TRBD2,TRBJ2-2,NA,ASSPSGGNTGELF
TRBV9,NA,TRBJ2-1,NA,ASSGSGAPNEQF
TRBV28,TRBD2,TRBJ2-1,NA,ASSSLRAGVYNEQF
TRBV7-3,NA,TRBJ2-7,NA,ASSLTPGYLNEQY
TRBV4-3,NA,TRBJ2-5,NA,ASSQVSGPQETQY
TRBV6-5,NA,TRBJ2-7,NA,ASSPDYEQY
TRBV9,TRBD2,TRBJ2-3,NA,ASSVASGRAGDTQY
TRBV25-1,TRBD2,TRBJ2-1,NA,ASSLQSGRSNEQF
TRBV7-9,NA,TRBJ1-2,NA,ASSLSSGTGDNYGYT
TRBV19,NA,TRBJ2-1,few,ASSMECCIPKF
TRBV19,TRBD2,TRBJ2-7,NA,ASSAGEVYEQY
TRBV12-5,NA,TRBJ1-1,NA,ASGFRGNTEAF
TRBV7-6,TRBD1,TRBJ2-2,NA,ASSLEGATNTGELF
TRBV4-2,TRBD1,TRBJ2-7,NA,ASSQVTGVSYEQY
TRBV7-9,NA,TRBJ2-2,NA,ASSSFTGELF
TRBV13,NA,TRBJ2-3,NA,ASSLEGSAGQY
TRBV11-2,TRBD1,TRBJ1-2,NA,ASSTTGTHGYT
TRBV6-5,NA,TRBJ2-7,NA,ASSPLPGSYEQY
TRBV4-1,NA,TRBJ1-1,NA,ASSQDGGLNTEAF
TRBV10-3,NA,TRBJ2-1,once,AIRTGTRTQF
TRBV7-3,NA,TRBJ2-1,NA,ASSTQGNEQF
TRBV28,NA,TRBJ1-4,NA,ASRQGGDIPSSGDEKLF
TRBV14,NA,TRBJ2-7,NA,ASSQENDYEQY
TRBV5-6,TRBD2,TRBJ2-1,NA,ASSSPTFSGRADNEQF